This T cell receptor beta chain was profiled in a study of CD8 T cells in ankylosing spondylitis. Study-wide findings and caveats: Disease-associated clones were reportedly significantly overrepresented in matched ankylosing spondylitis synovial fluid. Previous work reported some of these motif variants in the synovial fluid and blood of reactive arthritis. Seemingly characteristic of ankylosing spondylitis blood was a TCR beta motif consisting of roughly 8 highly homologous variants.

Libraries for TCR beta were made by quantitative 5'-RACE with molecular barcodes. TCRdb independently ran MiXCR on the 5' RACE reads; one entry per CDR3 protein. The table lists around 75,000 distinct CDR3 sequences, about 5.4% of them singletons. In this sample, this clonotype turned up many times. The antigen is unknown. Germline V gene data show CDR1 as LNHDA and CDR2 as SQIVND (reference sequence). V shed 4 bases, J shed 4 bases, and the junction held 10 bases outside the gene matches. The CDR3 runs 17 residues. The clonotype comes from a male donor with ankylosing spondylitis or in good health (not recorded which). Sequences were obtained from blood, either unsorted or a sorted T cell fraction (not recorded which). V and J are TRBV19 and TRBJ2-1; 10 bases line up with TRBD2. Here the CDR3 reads CASSKTSGRPAYNEQFF. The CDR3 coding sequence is TGTGCCAGTAGTAAGACTAGCGGGCGGCCGGCGTACAATGAGCAGTTCTTC.